The rows below give T cell receptor beta chains drawn from one sample of a study of blood T cells in healthy people across ages. In TCRdb, the 5' RACE reads were re-called with MiXCR into one record per CDR3 protein. The table lists around 870,000 distinct CDR3 sequences, roughly 26% of them singletons. The sequencing input was blood. The receptors come from an elderly woman in good health. Each CDR3 is given with its conserved first and last residue. Each record gives: V gene, J gene, D gene, clone size, CDR3 DNA, CDR3 protein. D genes are given only for firm matches. Only some rows state a clone size, as once, few, many or a class for expanded clones.

v_gene: TRBV5-4; j_gene: TRBJ1-2; d_gene: NA; abundance: many; CDR3nt: TGTGCCAGCAGCCCCGGGCAGTCCGATGGCTACACCTTC; CDR3aa: CASSPGQSDGYTF
v_gene: TRBV3-1; j_gene: TRBJ1-4; d_gene: TRBD1; abundance: NA; CDR3nt: TGTGCCAGCAGCCCCGGACAGGGTCCTAATGAAAAACTGTTTTTT; CDR3aa: CASSPGQGPNEKLFF
v_gene: TRBV14; j_gene: TRBJ2-1; d_gene: NA; abundance: many; CDR3nt: TGTGCCAGCAGCCGGGGACGACATTCCTACAATGAGCAGTTCTTC; CDR3aa: CASSRGRHSYNEQFF
v_gene: TRBV7-2; j_gene: TRBJ2-3; d_gene: NA; abundance: many; CDR3nt: TGTGCCAGCAGCTTAGCGGGCCAGGGGACCGATACGCAGTATTTT; CDR3aa: CASSLAGQGTDTQYF
v_gene: TRBV15; j_gene: TRBJ2-3; d_gene: TRBD2; abundance: few; CDR3nt: TGTGCCACCAGCAGAGAGGGGGGGTCAGATACGCAGTATTTT; CDR3aa: CATSREGGSDTQYF
v_gene: TRBV2; j_gene: TRBJ2-4; d_gene: TRBD1; abundance: NA; CDR3nt: TGTGCCAGCAGGGCCGGGACAGAAAACATTCAGTACTTC; CDR3aa: CASRAGTENIQYF
v_gene: TRBV12-3/TRBV12-4; j_gene: TRBJ2-5; d_gene: TRBD2; abundance: NA; CDR3nt: TGTGCCAGCAGTAGGACTAGCGGGGAACAAGAGACCCAGTACTTC; CDR3aa: CASSRTSGEQETQYF
v_gene: TRBV27; j_gene: TRBJ2-5; d_gene: NA; abundance: many; CDR3nt: TGTGCCAGCAGTTGGACAGACTCGAGGGGGACCCAGTACTTC; CDR3aa: CASSWTDSRGTQYF
v_gene: TRBV2; j_gene: TRBJ1-2; d_gene: NA; abundance: NA; CDR3nt: TGTGCCAGCAGTGAAGTTCTGGGCGGCGGCTACACCTTC; CDR3aa: CASSEVLGGGYTF
v_gene: TRBV7-8; j_gene: TRBJ2-5; d_gene: NA; abundance: many; CDR3nt: TGTGCCAGCAGCTTGCCCTGGTTGCAAGAGACCCAGTACTTC; CDR3aa: CASSLPWLQETQYF
v_gene: TRBV7-2; j_gene: TRBJ2-3; d_gene: NA; abundance: many; CDR3nt: TGTGCCAGCAGCCCCGACAGCTCCACAGATACGCAGTATTTT; CDR3aa: CASSPDSSTDTQYF
v_gene: TRBV7-2; j_gene: TRBJ1-6; d_gene: NA; abundance: NA; CDR3nt: TGTGCCAGCAGCTTGCAGGGGAATACACCCCCCCACTTT; CDR3aa: CASSLQGNTPPHF
v_gene: TRBV7-2; j_gene: TRBJ1-2; d_gene: NA; abundance: NA; CDR3nt: TGTGCCAGCAGCTTAGACCAGGGGGGCTACACCTTC; CDR3aa: CASSLDQGGYTF
v_gene: TRBV5-1; j_gene: TRBJ1-2; d_gene: NA; abundance: NA; CDR3nt: TGCGCCAGCAGCTTGAGCCGGGGCCCTGGGAATTATGGCTACACCTTC; CDR3aa: CASSLSRGPGNYGYTF
v_gene: TRBV11-2; j_gene: TRBJ2-5; d_gene: NA; abundance: few; CDR3nt: TGTGCCAGCAGCTCGTCACGAACGGGAGCCCAAGAGACCCAGTACTTC; CDR3aa: CASSSSRTGAQETQYF
v_gene: TRBV3-1; j_gene: TRBJ2-3; d_gene: NA; abundance: many; CDR3nt: TGTGCCAGCAGCCAATTTGGGGGACCCAGCTTTGATACGCAGTATTTT; CDR3aa: CASSQFGGPSFDTQYF
v_gene: TRBV7-9; j_gene: TRBJ1-1; d_gene: NA; abundance: many; CDR3nt: TGTGCCAGCAGCGCGTTGGGGGGCGTGAGGAGGACTGAAGCTTTCTTT; CDR3aa: CASSALGGVRRTEAFF
v_gene: TRBV7-9; j_gene: TRBJ2-5; d_gene: NA; abundance: many; CDR3nt: TGTGCCAGCAGGCCGGGGGCAGGGGATGAGACCCAGTACTTC; CDR3aa: CASRPGAGDETQYF
v_gene: TRBV20-1; j_gene: TRBJ1-3; d_gene: NA; abundance: NA; CDR3nt: TGCAGTGCTAGAGAGCCTAACAAGTCGGGAAACACCATATATTTT; CDR3aa: CSAREPNKSGNTIYF
v_gene: TRBV18; j_gene: TRBJ1-1; d_gene: NA; abundance: NA; CDR3nt: TGTGCCAGCTCACCAAGGGTTGGCACTCAGAACACTGAAGCTTTCTTT; CDR3aa: CASSPRVGTQNTEAFF